Below, 8 T cell receptor beta chains from the same sample are listed, as sequenced in a study of CD8 T cells in ankylosing spondylitis. Overall study results and limits: The study identified a TCR beta motif of 7 or 8 highly homologous variants that appeared characteristic of ankylosing spondylitis blood.

TCRdb redid the calling of the 5' RACE reads with MiXCR, one entry per CDR3 protein. This table holds more than 400,000 distinct CDR3 sequences, about 5% found once. These TCRs' antigens remain unknown. The sample taken for sequencing was blood, either unsorted or a sorted T cell fraction (not recorded which). These receptors all come from a male donor with ankylosing spondylitis.

The chain combines TRBV20-1 with TRBJ2-3; D remains unclear. Germline CDR1 and CDR2: DFQATT and SNEGSKA (reference sequence). Trimming took off 3 bases at V and 5 bases at J, with 6 bases between the two ends. CDR3 size: 11 residues. CDR3 sequence: CSARSIDTQYF. The CDR3 nucleotides read TGCAGTGCTAGGAGTATAGATACGCAGTATTTT.

This clonotype was detected many times. The chain links TRBV20-1 to TRBJ2-7; TRBD1 matches 8 bases. The germline V gene encodes CDR1 DFQATT and CDR2 SNEGSKA (reference sequence). The CDR3 extends over 12 amino acids. Trimming cost V 8 bases and J 6 bases; bases outside gene matches: 9. The CDR3 sequence is CSQQGDSAEQYF. DNA for the CDR3: TGCAGTCAACAGGGGGATTCGGCCGAGCAGTACTTC.

This clonotype was picked up many times. This rearrangement joins TRBV5-1 to TRBJ2-1; 11 bases match TRBD2. In germline, CDR1 is SGHRS, CDR2 YFSETQ. The junction had 6 bases not matched to a gene; V was cut back by 5 bases and J by 8 bases. The CDR3 sequence is 14 residues long. The DNA of the CDR3 is TGCGCCAGCAGTTGGACTAGCGGGTTCGATGAGCAGTTCTTC. Protein: CASSWTSGFDEQFF.

There are many counts of this clonotype. This chain connects TRBV12-3 or TRBV12-4 to TRBJ1-2; 11 bases are shared with TRBD1. The CDR3 is made up of 13 amino acids. V shed 6 bases and J 6 bases; nucleotides not matched to a gene: 3. In DNA form, the CDR3 reads TGTGCCAGCAGAACGGACAGGGGGCATGGCTACACCTTC. It specifies CASRTDRGHGYTF.

The chain uses TRBV20-1 and TRBJ2-1; D uncertain. CDR3 length: 17 amino acids. Trimming removed 3 bases at V and 4 bases at J, with 22 bases between. Germline CDR1 DFQATT, CDR2 SNEGSKA (reference sequence). CDR3 in amino acids: CSASPPPTISPYNEQFF. CDR3 in DNA: TGCAGTGCTAGCCCCCCACCCACGATCAGTCCATACAATGAGCAGTTCTTC.

Concerning this clonotype: With a much larger clone just one base away, this may be a read error. The J gene is TRBJ2-2, the V gene TRBV5-1; TRBD1 agrees at 7 bases. This CDR3 comprises 15 residues. CDR1 SGHRS and CDR2 YFSETQ come from the germline V gene. The CDR3 protein is CASSTGQAVTGELIF. The CDR3 nucleotides read TGCGCCAGCAGCACCGGACAGGCGGTCACCGGGGAGCTGATTTTT. The full variable domain, rest sourced from reference TRBV5-1 and TRBJ2-2, is KAGVTQTPRYLIKTRGQQVTLSCSPISGHRSVSWYQQTPGQGLQFLFEYFSETQRNKGNFPGRFSGRQFSNSRSEMNVSTLELGDSALYLCASSTGQAVTGELIFGEGSRLTVL.

This clonotype was picked up many times. The chain joins TRBV20-1 to TRBJ2-7, with D possibly being TRBD1 or TRBD2 (5 bases each). Germline assignment: CDR1 DFQATT and CDR2 SNEGSKA (reference sequence). The CDR3 spans 16 residues. Trimming took 0 bases from V and 0 from J, leaving 15 bases between them. Here the CDR3 DNA reads TGCAGTGCTAGAGAGGCCGGGACCCCGAGCTCCTACGAGCAGTACTTC. Encoded protein: CSAREAGTPSSYEQYF.

This chain connects TRBV28 to TRBJ2-1, with D possibly being TRBD2 (6 bases). Germline V gene data show CDR1 as MDHEN and CDR2 as SYDVKM. Trimming removed 5 bases from V and 6 bases from J, with 17 bases in between. This CDR3 contains 15 residues. This CDR3 reads CASSEGVASANEQFF. The CDR3 DNA sequence: TGTGCCAGCAGTGAAGGGGTTGCTAGCGCCAATGAGCAGTTCTTC.